This record covers a single TCR beta chain. Its antigen is currently not known. The input lacks base qualities; no much larger clone sits a single base away. This sample is part of a study of PD-L1 blockade in urothelial cancer (dated by TCRdb to the late 2010s). Background on the whole study: Therapy was started at some point between 2013 and 2015 for all patients, and atezolizumab 1,200 mg was administered intravenously every 3 weeks. About 90% of the roughly 30 patients were identified as males with urothelial cancer of bladder origin, and a prior smoking history was reported by 18 of 29 patients. Patients had an ECOG performance status of 0 or 1 and had received between 0 and 3 prior chemotherapy regimens. Blood samples were analyzed 3 weeks after the start of treatment (second dose) and 6 weeks after the start of treatment. Blood samples yielded a median of roughly 140,000 T cells and approximately 83,000 unique TCRs, with median clonality around 0.083. The study, an exploratory multi-omic analysis, examined somatic, immune and clinical correlates of response to PD-L1 blockade with atezolizumab in urothelial cancer. TCR sequencing covered pretreatment tumor samples and matched, serially collected peripheral blood taken before and after atezolizumab treatment. Durable clinical benefit meant progression-free survival longer than 6 months, and TCR features were also tested against progression-free and overall survival. Whole exome sequencing and RNA sequencing of pretreatment tumors were performed alongside TCR sequencing in the same patients. Some ten patients reached durable clinical benefit, while 20 patients did not. Pretreatment blood TCR-seq was available for nearly 30 patients, at least one posttreatment blood collection was obtained for 25 or so patients, and tumor TCR-seq was available for 25 or so patients.

Synthetic TCR analog templates were spiked into each PCR to estimate absolute template abundance from read counts. TCRbeta CDR3 regions were amplified from genomic DNA with bias-controlled V and J gene primers using the immunoSEQ assay. Rearranged TCRbeta segments were sequenced at approximately 20X coverage. Per the original workflow: Clustering was used to correct sequencing errors, and CDR3s were annotated against IMGT to assign V, D and J genes. Out-of-frame and stop-codon sequences were excluded, and only productive TCRbeta rearrangements were used in downstream analyses. Clonality was computed as one minus Shannon entropy normalized by the log of the number of unique productive sequences. Clones differing between time points or between blood and tumor were identified using Fisher's exact test with Benjamini-Hochberg correction, with an adjusted p below 0.01 applied as the threshold. The immuneACCESS repertoire file appears here via TCRdb, limited to in-frame rearrangements. These files lack a portion of the clones; in checked studies, under half of the deficit traces to unresolved V genes, and the cause of the others is not known. V, J and clone size are those of that table, while D and trimming were read from the DNA. The table for this sample lists fewer than 50,000 clones; 75% to 85% of them were counted only once. The ten most abundant clones make up around 9.3% of the sample.

The time point label of this sample denotes: pretreatment peripheral blood. A cohort of approximately 31 patients with locally advanced or metastatic urothelial carcinoma, treated at Memorial Sloan Kettering on a trial protocol, was included. Peripheral blood mononuclear cells were collected from each patient pretreatment and during treatment, giving between 1 and 8 total time points per patient. The Qiagen DNeasy Blood extraction kit was used to purify genomic DNA from total PBMCs and tumor samples. PBMCs were collected pretreatment and during treatment, and were isolated and stored as previously described. The germline V gene (reference sequence) sets CDR1 to SEHNR and CDR2 to FQNEAQ. V and J lose 3 bases and 3 bases, and a span of 3 bases separates them. The CDR3 runs 11 amino acids, cysteine and phenylalanine included. The kept DNA is CDR3 alone, 33 bases in frame from the first base. Study-level results and caveats: A pretreatment peripheral blood TCR clonality below the median was linked to improved progression-free and overall survival. Patients with durable benefit showed greater expansion of tumor-associated TCR clones in peripheral blood 3 weeks after starting treatment (n ≈ 22, p = 0.022). Because of the small sample size (n of about 29) and the many exploratory analyses performed, the results are intended to be regarded as hypothesis-generating.

The receptor was isolated from a man aged 70-80 years with urothelial cancer. The V gene is TRBV7-9 and the J gene is TRBJ2-7, with the D gene not clear enough to name. This material consisted of PBMCs, taken around atezolizumab (anti-PD-L1) treatment. This receptor carries the CDR3 CASSFNYEQYF. The sequenced DNA: TGTGCCAGCAGCTTTAACTACGAGCAGTACTTC.